The following is a T cell receptor (beta chain) sequence with its context. This specimen belongs to a study of T-cell memory formation after mild COVID-19. The CDR3 has 14 residues. Looked up from germline, CDR1 is SEHNR and CDR2 is FQNEAQ (reference sequence). V lost 5 bases, J lost 1 base, and 10 bases lay in between. cDNA libraries for TCR alpha and TCR beta, carrying sample barcodes and UMIs, came from 5'RACE with constant-segment primers. TCRdb called the 5' RACE reads again in MiXCR, with one record for every CDR3 protein. Altogether hundreds of thousands of distinct CDR3 sequences are present, roughly 21% being singletons, with the ten largest covering 8.4%.

This sequence originates from an adult woman who had mild COVID-19 (a few samples of this study predate the infection). Cell type and time point are not known. What was sequenced was PBMCs or a T cell subset sorted from them (not recorded which). The rearrangement links TRBV7-9 to TRBJ2-3; D may be TRBD1 (5 bases). The CDR3 DNA sequence: TGTGCCAGCAGCCAGGGTCAGGGCACAGATACGCAGTATTTT. Amino acid sequence: CASSQGQGTDTQYF.